The present entry profiles one T cell receptor (beta chain) with its context. Its target is unknown. These data originate in a study of PD-1 blockade in classical Hodgkin lymphoma. Measured with immunoSEQ multiplex PCR; TCRdb has only the in-frame clones, and not every one. The table lists tens of thousands of clones, roughly 80% of them singletons. Study-wide findings and caveats: Among the patients, those starting nivolumab under 1 year after ASCT were excluded.

Time point: cycle 4 day 1 (C4D1), after more than five weeks of nivolumab. Each patient relapsed following autologous stem cell transplantation, and prior brentuximab vedotin exposure differed. Germline loops: CDR1 DFQATT, CDR2 SNEGSKA (reference sequence). This CDR3 has 11 residues. V was trimmed by 5 bases and J by 4 bases, leaving 9 bases between them. The chain has TRBV20-1 and TRBJ2-7, with D perhaps matching TRBD2 (5 bases). This TCR derives from a human donor with classical Hodgkin lymphoma. Sample: peripheral blood mononuclear cells (PBMCs), taken before the fourth cycle of nivolumab. Here the CDR3 reads CSASDSYEQYF. The CDR3 DNA sequence: TGCAGTGCTTCGGACTCATACGAGCAGTACTTC.